This entry lists 26 T cell receptor beta chains sequenced from one sample in a study of CD8 T cells in ankylosing spondylitis. Study results and limitations: A motif in TCR beta, a set of under ten highly homologous variants, appeared characteristic of ankylosing spondylitis blood.

Their antigen targets remain unknown. TCRdb reprocessed the 5' RACE reads with MiXCR, giving one entry per CDR3 protein. The repertoire holds 200,000 to 250,000 distinct CDR3 sequences, with just under 7.5% as singletons. Sequencing was performed on blood, either unsorted or a sorted T cell fraction (not recorded which). The receptors shown here come from a male donor with ankylosing spondylitis.

This clonotype showed up just a few times. CDR3 nucleotides: TGTGCCAGCAGCCAAGATCCCCTAGCGGGAGAGTTGGGGGTATACAATGAGCAGTTCTTC. Residues: CASSQDPLAGELGVYNEQFF. The chain combines TRBV14 with TRBJ2-1, with TRBD2 matching 10 bases. The CDR3 has 20 amino acids. CDR1 is SGHDN and CDR2 is FVKESK in the germline V gene. Unmatched junction bases numbered 15, after V lost 0 bases and J lost 4 bases.

V is TRBV4-3 and J is TRBJ1-4, with D possibly matching TRBD1 (6 bases). V lost 1 base to trimming and J lost 5 bases, with 11 bases between them. From germline, CDR1 is LGHNA and CDR2 YSLEER. The CDR3 length is 15 residues. CDR3 sequence (DNA): TGCGCCAGCAGCCAAGGGGGGGGCTGGAATGAAAAACTGTTTTTT. Translating gives CASSQGGGWNEKLFF.

This clonotype was recorded at least ten times. The chain carries TRBV20-1 and TRBJ1-2; D is perhaps TRBD1 (5 bases). Germline assignment: CDR1 DFQATT and CDR2 SNEGSKA (reference sequence). V lost 1 base, J lost 3 bases, and 6 bases lay in between. The CDR3 is 12 residues long. The CDR3 spells CSARGGYYGYTF. CDR3 DNA sequence: TGCAGTGCTAGAGGGGGGTACTATGGCTACACCTTC.

The gene calls are TRBV13 and TRBJ2-7; 9 positions agree with TRBD1. With V trimmed by 5 bases and J by 6 bases, 8 bases remained unmatched. The CDR3 length is 14 residues. Germline CDR1 is PRHDT and CDR2 is FYEKMQ (reference sequence). The DNA for the CDR3 is TGTGCCAGCAGCCATACAGGGGGCTCTGTCGAGCAGTACTTC. This encodes CASSHTGGSVEQYF.

The table lists this clonotype with many counts. J is TRBJ1-6 and V is TRBV6-2 or TRBV6-3; 9 bases line up with TRBD1. The CDR3 totals 19 residues. In germline, CDR1 is MNHEY, CDR2 SVGEGT. With V trimmed by 4 bases and J by 9 bases, 19 bases remained unmatched. The CDR3 nucleotides are TGTGCCAGCAGTTCGTCCGGGACAGGGATAGTCGTCCCGAGTTCACCCCTCCACTTT. Translated: CASSSSGTGIVVPSSPLHF.

This clonotype has at least ten counts. The chain joins TRBV29-1 to TRBJ1-1; no definite D call. The CDR3 consists of 13 residues. Germline values: CDR1 SQVTM, CDR2 ANQGSEA. The V end was cut by 2 bases, the J end by 0 bases, with 7 bases between. The CDR3 protein is CSVEIRLNTEAFF. The DNA of the CDR3 is TGCAGCGTTGAAATCAGATTGAACACTGAAGCTTTCTTT.

The CDR3 nucleotides are TGCGCCAGCAGCCGCGGACAGGGGTATAATTCACCCCTCCACTTT. It is translated as CASSRGQGYNSPLHF. The rearrangement joins TRBV4-3 to TRBJ1-6, with TRBD1 identical over 9 bases. Losses at the gene ends were 4 bases for V and 4 bases for J; bases not matched to a gene: 2. Germline V lookup: CDR1 LGHNA, CDR2 YSLEER. There are 15 residues in the CDR3.

This rearrangement joins TRBV6-2 or TRBV6-3 to TRBJ2-1; maybe TRBD1 (5 bases). With 7 bases removed from V and 10 bases from J, the gap between germline ends came to 8 bases. This CDR3 is built from 10 residues. Germline V gene data show CDR1 as MNHEY and CDR2 as SVGEGT. This CDR3 is CASKGREQFF. The CDR3 DNA reads as TGTGCCAGCAAGGGGCGGGAGCAGTTCTTC.

At least ten counts were recorded for this clonotype. This chain connects TRBV4-3 to TRBJ2-1, with 14 bases lining up with TRBD2. The germline CDR1 and CDR2 sequences are LGHNA and YSLEER. This CDR3 region has 20 residues. V gave up 1 base and J gave up 0 bases; unmatched junction bases: 8. The CDR3 reads CASSQAGLAGVTSSYNEQFF. CDR3 DNA: TGCGCCAGCAGCCAAGCGGGACTAGCGGGGGTTACTAGCTCCTACAATGAGCAGTTCTTC.

The chain carries TRBV27 and TRBJ1-1; the D is unclear. This CDR3 comprises 13 residues. V lost 5 bases, J lost 3 bases, and 10 bases lay in between. In germline, CDR1 is MNHEY, CDR2 SMNVEV (reference sequence). DNA for the CDR3: TGTGCCAGCAGTCCGTTGGCCGACACTGAAGCTTTCTTT. It translates to CASSPLADTEAFF.

This clonotype was detected many times. This sequence joins TRBV9 and TRBJ2-1; 8 bases are a match to TRBD2. This CDR3 has 14 residues. CDR1 SGDLS and CDR2 YYNGEE come from the germline V gene. The V gene end was trimmed by 2 bases and the J gene end by 8 bases; junction bases not matched to a gene: 6. The chain's CDR3 is CASSVGGGSDEQFF. The DNA of the CDR3 is TGTGCCAGCAGCGTCGGCGGGGGGAGCGATGAGCAGTTCTTC.

This clonotype was recorded at least ten times. CDR3 nucleotide sequence: TGCAGTGCTAGAGAAGGGAGCTCCTATAATTCACCCCTCCACTTT. Its translation is CSAREGSSYNSPLHF. The rearrangement links TRBV20-1 to TRBJ1-6; no definite D call. The CDR3 is 15 amino acids. Germline-derived CDR1 and CDR2 are DFQATT and SNEGSKA (reference sequence). Trimming left V 0 bases short and J 0 bases short, with 6 bases between.

This clonotype was recorded at least ten times. The chain uses TRBV12-3 or TRBV12-4 and TRBJ1-5; D is unclear. V shed 7 bases and J shed 2 bases, with 15 bases lying between them. This CDR3 has 15 residues. CDR3 residues: CASTAGAGGNQPQHF. CDR3 nucleotides: TGTGCCAGCACCGCAGGCGCGGGAGGCAATCAGCCCCAGCATTTT.

This clonotype was seen at least ten times. The V and J genes are TRBV11-2 and TRBJ2-1; maybe TRBD1 (5 bases). Per germline, CDR1 SGHAT and CDR2 FQNNGV. The V and J ends lost 8 bases and 5 bases respectively, with 16 bases between them. The CDR3 length is 14 residues. As DNA, the CDR3 is TGTGCCAGCGCCTTATTCACAGGAAACAATGAGCAGTTCTTC. Residues: CASALFTGNNEQFF.

This clonotype came up many times. The V gene is TRBV20-1, the J gene TRBJ1-5, with 7 bases identical to TRBD1. The ends lost 1 base at V and 6 bases at J; junction bases unmatched: 6. The CDR3 spans 14 residues. The germline V gene has CDR1 DFQATT and CDR2 SNEGSKA (reference sequence). In nucleotides, the CDR3 is TGCAGTGCTAGAGGGGACAGTTTAGCTCAGCCCCAGCATTTT. Amino acid sequence: CSARGDSLAQPQHF.

The chain is built from TRBV19 and TRBJ2-1; TRBD2 might be the D (5 bases). V was shortened by 7 bases and J by 2 bases, with 9 bases between the two germline ends. The CDR3 loop spans 13 amino acids. Germline lookup yields CDR1 LNHDA and CDR2 SQIVND (reference sequence). The CDR3 region has the DNA TGTGCCAGTAAGGACGGGACCTACAATGAGCAGTTCTTC. Its protein product is CASKDGTYNEQFF.

At least ten counts were recorded for this clonotype. V usage is TRBV5-1 and J usage is TRBJ1-1; possibly TRBD1 for D (6 bases). The CDR3 has 14 amino acids. From germline, CDR1 is SGHRS and CDR2 YFSETQ. Trimming left V 4 bases short and J 1 base short, with 11 bases between. This CDR3 reads CASSTQQGNTEAFF. DNA for the CDR3: TGCGCCAGCAGCACCCAACAGGGGAACACTGAAGCTTTCTTT.

The J gene is TRBJ2-2, the V gene TRBV27; possible D gene TRBD1, 5 bases. This CDR3 has 16 amino acids. Per germline, CDR1 MNHEY and CDR2 SMNVEV (reference sequence). V was cut by 2 bases and J by 3 bases, with 13 bases left in between. CDR3 in DNA: TGTGCCAGCAGTTTAGAAGGGGTCCGCGACACCGGGGAGCTGTTTTTT. It translates to CASSLEGVRDTGELFF.

This clonotype was seen ten or more times. The genes are TRBV4-2 and TRBJ2-7, with 8 bases matching TRBD1. Germline V lookup: CDR1 LGHNA, CDR2 YNFKEQ. This CDR3 contains 15 residues. Trimming took 0 bases from V and 3 from J; bases not matched to a gene: 4. CDR3: CASSQEQDRVYEQYF. The DNA for the CDR3 is TGTGCCAGCAGCCAAGAACAGGACAGGGTCTACGAGCAGTACTTC.

This clonotype was found many times. The V gene is TRBV6-5, the J gene TRBJ1-5; D not certain. This CDR3 contains 15 residues. The germline V gene encodes CDR1 MNHEY and CDR2 SVGAGI. V was pared by 2 bases and J by 0 bases, with 8 bases between. The CDR3 spells CASSYRLYSNQPQHF. The CDR3 DNA reads as TGTGCCAGCAGTTACCGGTTGTATAGCAATCAGCCCCAGCATTTT.

At least ten counts were recorded for this clonotype. V is TRBV6-2 or TRBV6-3 and J is TRBJ1-6; D uncertain. The germline gives CDR1 MNHEY, CDR2 SVGEGT. Deletions cut 2 bases from V and 12 bases from J, with 11 bases between. The CDR3 totals 13 residues. CDR3 region: CASSYTNAGPLHF. CDR3 DNA sequence: TGTGCCAGCAGTTACACTAACGCCGGACCCCTCCACTTT.

In this sample, this clonotype turned up many times. The V call is TRBV29-1, the J call TRBJ1-2; D is unresolved. Germline V lookup: CDR1 SQVTM, CDR2 ANQGSEA. The CDR3 runs to 15 residues. V was pared by 7 bases and J by 0 bases, with 18 bases between. The DNA of the CDR3 is TGCAGCGCTGCCCCCTCCGACAACCCTAACTATGGCTACACCTTC. It codes for CSAAPSDNPNYGYTF.

This clonotype has a count of ten or more. The V call is TRBV20-1, the J call TRBJ2-1, with TRBD1 matching 7 bases. Germline CDR1 reads DFQATT; CDR2 reads SNEGSKA (reference sequence). The CDR3 extends over 14 amino acids. V lost 3 bases and J lost 5; bases outside the gene matches: 7. The CDR3 here is CSARGQRLDNEQFF. The CDR3 bases are TGCAGTGCTAGGGGACAGCGGTTGGACAATGAGCAGTTCTTC.

This clonotype showed up many times. The chain employs TRBV29-1 and TRBJ1-2, with D perhaps TRBD1 (5 bases). This CDR3 spans 14 amino acids. CDR1 is SQVTM and CDR2 is ANQGSEA in the germline V gene. Trimming pared 0 bases from V and 4 bases from J, leaving 12 bases between. Written as DNA, the CDR3 is TGCAGCGTTGAAGATAGACAGCCAACCTATGGCTACACCTTC. As protein: CSVEDRQPTYGYTF. The full variable domain, rest sourced from reference TRBV29-1 and TRBJ1-2, is SAVISQKPSRDICQRGTSLTIQCQVDSQVTMMFWYRQQPGQSLTLIATANQGSEATYESGFVIDKFPISRPNLTFSTLTVSNMSPEDSSIYLCSVEDRQPTYGYTFGSGTRLTVV.

Many counts were recorded for this clonotype. The chain combines TRBV10-2 with TRBJ2-7, with unresolved D. Germline V gene sequence: CDR1 WSHSY, CDR2 SAAADI. The V end was cut by 3 bases, the J end by 4 bases, with 13 bases between. This CDR3 contains 14 residues. CDR3 in amino acids: CASSDMGMSYEQYF. DNA of the CDR3: TGCGCCAGCAGTGATATGGGGATGAGTTACGAGCAGTACTTC.

Many counts were recorded for this clonotype. This sequence joins TRBV6-2 or TRBV6-3 and TRBJ2-7, with 8 bases lining up with TRBD1. V lost 6 bases and J lost 0; bases outside the gene matches: 1. Germline V gene lookup returns CDR1 MNHEY and CDR2 SVGEGT. The CDR3 has 13 amino acids. CDR3 sequence: CASRGQGSYEQYF. DNA of the CDR3: TGTGCCAGCAGAGGACAGGGCTCCTACGAGCAGTACTTC.